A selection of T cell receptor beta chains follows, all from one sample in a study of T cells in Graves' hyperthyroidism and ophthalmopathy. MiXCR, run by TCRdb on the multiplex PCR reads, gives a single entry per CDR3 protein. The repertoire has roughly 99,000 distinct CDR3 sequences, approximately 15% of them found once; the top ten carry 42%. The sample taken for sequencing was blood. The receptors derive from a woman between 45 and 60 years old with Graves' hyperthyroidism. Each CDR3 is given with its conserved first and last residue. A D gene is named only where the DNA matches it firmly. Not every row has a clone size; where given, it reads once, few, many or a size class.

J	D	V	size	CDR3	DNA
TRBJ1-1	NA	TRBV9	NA	CASSGRTANTEAFF	TGTGCCAGCAGCGGACGGACAGCGAACACTGAAGCTTTCTTT
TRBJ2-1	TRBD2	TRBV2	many	CASRKGTNHNEQFF	TGTGCCAGCAGAAAGGGGACTAACCACAATGAGCAGTTCTTC
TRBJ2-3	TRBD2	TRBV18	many	CASSSGRAEDTQYF	TGTGCCAGCTCTAGCGGGAGGGCCGAAGATACGCAGTATTTT
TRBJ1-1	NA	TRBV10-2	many	CASGEGRTEAFF	TGCGCCAGCGGGGAGGGGCGCACTGAAGCTTTCTTT
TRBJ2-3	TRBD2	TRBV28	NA	CASSIAGAMQYF	TGTGCCAGCAGTATAGCGGGAGCTATGCAGTATTTT
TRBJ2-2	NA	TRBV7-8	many	CASSSGQLRGELFF	TGTGCCAGCAGCTCCGGACAGCTGAGGGGGGAGCTGTTTTTT
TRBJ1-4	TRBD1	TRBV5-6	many	CASSFGTATNEKLFF	TGTGCCAGCAGTTTCGGGACAGCAACTAATGAAAAACTGTTTTTT
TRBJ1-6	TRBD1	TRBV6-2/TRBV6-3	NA	CASRPGQVSPLHF	TGTGCCAGCAGACCGGGACAGGTTTCACCCCTCCACTTT
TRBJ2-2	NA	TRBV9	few	CASSLRRGTGELFF	TGTGCCAGCAGCCTCCGGAGGGGTACCGGGGAGCTGTTTTTT
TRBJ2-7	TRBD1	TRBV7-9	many	CASSFRPTGTGGSYEQYF	TGTGCCAGCAGCTTCCGACCCACGGGGACAGGGGGTTCCTACGAGCAGTACTTC
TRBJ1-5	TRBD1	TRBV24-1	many	CATSDLLTGGMGQPQHF	TGTGCCACCAGTGATTTGTTGACAGGGGGCATGGGTCAGCCCCAGCATTTT
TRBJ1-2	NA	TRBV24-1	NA	CATSDQDANYGYTF	TGTGCCACCAGTGACCAGGACGCTAACTATGGCTACACCTTC
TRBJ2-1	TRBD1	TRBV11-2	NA	CASSFSGQWFF	TGTGCCAGCAGCTTCTCGGGACAGTGGTTCTTC
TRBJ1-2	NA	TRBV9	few	CASSAGGGGYGYTF	TGTGCCAGCAGCGCCGGAGGGGGAGGCTATGGCTACACCTTC
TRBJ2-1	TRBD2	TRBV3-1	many	CASSQDPSGTPGDEQFF	TGTGCCAGCAGCCAAGATCCTAGCGGGACACCTGGGGATGAGCAGTTCTTC
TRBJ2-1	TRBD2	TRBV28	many	CASSSRNWGLAYNEQFF	TGTGCCAGCAGTTCCAGAAATTGGGGACTAGCGTACAATGAGCAGTTCTTC
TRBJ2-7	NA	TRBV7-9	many	CASSSTGYSYEQYF	TGTGCCAGCAGCTCGACAGGTTACTCCTACGAGCAGTACTTC